These 11 T cell receptor beta chains came from one sample sequenced in a study of CD4+ T cells in melanoma. Sequencing was performed with immunoSEQ multiplex PCR; in TCRdb, only in-frame clones are kept and a portion is missing. The sample lists 20,000 to 25,000 clones; approximately 80% were seen once. Sample: cells from a culture (not recorded whether cultured in vitro). The receptors here all came from a human donor with melanoma.

This chain connects TRBV9 to TRBJ2-3; D is undetermined. The CDR3 consists of 15 residues. Germline V gene data show CDR1 as SGDLS and CDR2 as YYNGEE. V was pared by 0 bases and J by 4 bases, with 12 bases between. The chain's CDR3 is CASSVAAQSADTQYF. In nucleotides, the CDR3 is TGTGCCAGCAGCGTAGCTGCCCAGAGCGCAGATACGCAGTATTTT.

The chain joins TRBV5-6 to TRBJ2-5, with a possible D match to TRBD1 (6 bases). Germline V gene lookup returns CDR1 SGHDT and CDR2 YYEEEE. The V end lost 7 bases, the J end lost 2 bases, and 9 bases lay between the germline ends. This CDR3 comprises 12 residues. In nucleotides, the CDR3 is TGTGCCAGCGCGACAGGACAAGAGACCCAGTACTTC. It encodes CASATGQETQYF.

This clone was seen once. In DNA, the CDR3 is TGCGCCAGCAGTGGGCTAGGGGTTTGGGATGAGCAGTTCTTC. Its protein product is CASSGLGVWDEQFF. J is TRBJ2-1 and V is TRBV5-1, with D maybe TRBD1 (5 bases). V was shortened by 5 bases and J by 8 bases, with 17 bases between the two germline ends. The CDR3 spans 14 residues. Germline CDR1 reads SGHRS; CDR2 reads YFSETQ. Full variable domain (outside the CDR3, taken from reference TRBV5-1 and TRBJ2-1): KAGVTQTPRYLIKTRGQQVTLSCSPISGHRSVSWYQQTPGQGLQFLFEYFSETQRNKGNFPGRFSGRQFSNSRSEMNVSTLELGDSALYLCASSGLGVWDEQFFGPGTRLTVL.

The chain recombines TRBV2 with TRBJ2-7; no reliable D call. Looked up from germline, CDR1 is SNHLY and CDR2 is FYNNEI. The CDR3 has 12 residues. V was cut by 2 bases and J by 4 bases, with 6 bases left in between. CDR3 region: CASSERPYEQYF. CDR3 nucleotides: TGTGCCAGCAGTGAAAGGCCTTACGAGCAGTACTTC. Full variable domain (outside the CDR3, taken from reference TRBV2 and TRBJ2-7): EPEVTQTPSHQVTQMGQEVILRCVPISNHLYFYWYRQILGQKVEFLVSFYNNEISEKSEIFDDQFSVERPDGSNFTLKIRSTKLEDSAMYFCASSERPYEQYFGPGTRLTVT.

The chain combines TRBV7-6 with TRBJ2-7, with D possibly matching TRBD2 (7 bases). CDR3 length equals 15 residues. Germline CDR1 is SGHVS and CDR2 is FNYEAQ. With 5 bases removed from V and 2 bases from J, the gap between germline ends came to 16 bases. The CDR3 coding sequence is TGTGCCAGCAGCAACGAGGCGGGGGCCACCTACGAGCAGTACTTC. Translating gives CASSNEAGATYEQYF.

This clone was seen once. The genes are TRBV5-1 and TRBJ2-3; the D is unclear. The CDR3 has 14 amino acids. Germline loops: CDR1 SGHRS, CDR2 YFSETQ. V lost 4 bases to trimming and J lost 0 bases, with 9 bases between them. The CDR3 here is CASSPTGSTDTQYF. CDR3 DNA: TGCGCCAGCAGCCCGACCGGGAGCACAGATACGCAGTATTTT.

The rearrangement joins TRBV4-1 to TRBJ1-3; D is possibly TRBD1 (6 bases). Per the germline V gene, CDR1 is MGHRA and CDR2 is YSYEKL. The CDR3 is 16 amino acids. V gave up 1 base and J gave up 7 bases, with 17 bases separating them. CDR3 loop: CASSQVGHAVGNTIYF. The CDR3 DNA sequence: TGCGCCAGCAGCCAAGTGGGACACGCTGTAGGTAACACCATATATTTT.

This chain joins TRBV7-2 and TRBJ2-2, with no clear D. The CDR3 totals 14 residues. CDR1 SGHTA and CDR2 FQGNSA come from the germline V gene. V was shortened by 2 bases and J by 6 bases, with 10 bases between the two germline ends. The CDR3 loop reads CASSLYVRAGELFF. Written as DNA, the CDR3 is TGTGCCAGCAGCTTATACGTTAGGGCCGGGGAGCTGTTTTTT.

This sequence joins TRBV5-1 and TRBJ2-5, with no clear D. The CDR3 runs to 14 residues. CDR1 SGHRS and CDR2 YFSETQ come from the germline V gene. The ends were cut back, 2 bases at V and 3 bases at J, with 11 bases in the middle. In nucleotides, the CDR3 is TGCGCCAGCAGCTTTTTCTCATTAGAAGAGACCCAGTACTTC. Translated, it gives CASSFFSLEETQYF.

The chain uses TRBV9 and TRBJ2-3; D may match TRBD1 or TRBD2 (7 bases each). Per the germline V gene, CDR1 is SGDLS and CDR2 is YYNGEE. This CDR3 spans 17 amino acids. V gave up 4 bases and J gave up 5 bases, with 23 bases separating them. CDR3 nucleotides: TGTGCCAGCAGCCCCCGCGCATTTCAGGGGGGGATAGATACGCAGTATTTT. Translating gives CASSPRAFQGGIDTQYF.

The gene calls are TRBV10-3 and TRBJ2-3, with TRBD2 matching over 8 bases. The CDR3 consists of 13 residues. The V gene's germline CDR1 is ENHRY and CDR2 SYGVKD. The V segment lost 8 bases and the J segment 3 bases; nucleotides outside the gene matches: 4. In nucleotides, the CDR3 is TGTGCCATCGGGCTAGCGGGTACAGATACGCAGTATTTT. As protein: CAIGLAGTDTQYF.